Listed here are 30 T cell receptor beta chains from one sample, sequenced in a study of early T cells in non-severe SARS-CoV-2 infection. MiXCR, applied by TCRdb to the 5' RACE reads, yields one record per CDR3 protein. The table lists some 70,000 distinct CDR3 sequences, roughly an eighth of them singletons, with around 4% in the top ten. Sequencing was carried out using whole blood. These receptors came from an adult who was a healthcare worker with PCR-confirmed SARS-CoV-2 infection or an uninfected control (not recorded which).

V is TRBV20-1 and J is TRBJ2-7; D remains unclear. The CDR3 runs to 11 residues. CDR1 DFQATT and CDR2 SNEGSKA come from the germline V gene (reference sequence). The CDR3 spells CRGDSSYEQYF. CDR3 nucleotide sequence: TGCAGGGGTGATAGTTCCTACGAGCAGTACTTC.

This clonotype occurred a few times. This sequence joins TRBV5-1 and TRBJ2-3; 14 nucleotides align to TRBD2. Losses at the gene ends were 4 bases for V and 3 bases for J; bases not matched to a gene: 7. The CDR3 length is 17 residues. Germline assignment: CDR1 SGHRS and CDR2 YFSETQ. CDR3 coding DNA: TGCGCCAGCAGCGCTGGGACTAGCGGGAGAAAGACAGATACGCAGTATTTT. Protein sequence: CASSAGTSGRKTDTQYF.

This clonotype appeared a few times. This sequence joins TRBV29-1 and TRBJ1-2; the match to TRBD1 covers 9 bases. Losses at the gene ends were 4 bases for V and 7 bases for J; bases not matched to a gene: 10. This CDR3 has 14 amino acids. The germline V gene has CDR1 SQVTM and CDR2 ANQGSEA. CDR3 sequence (DNA): TGCAGCGTTGCCCTGGACAGGGGAAGTGGTGGCTACACCTTC. Amino acid sequence: CSVALDRGSGGYTF. The full variable domain, with the rest looked up from reference TRBV29-1 and TRBJ1-2, is SAVISQKPSRDICQRGTSLTIQCQVDSQVTMMFWYRQQPGQSLTLIATANQGSEATYESGFVIDKFPISRPNLTFSTLTVSNMSPEDSSIYLCSVALDRGSGGYTFGSGTRLTVV.

Only a few counts were recorded for this clonotype. The chain is built from TRBV9 and TRBJ2-5, with 10 bases fitting TRBD2. Trimming cost V 0 bases and J 4 bases; bases outside gene matches: 6. The CDR3 spans 16 residues. Germline loops: CDR1 SGDLS, CDR2 YYNGEE. CDR3 DNA: TGTGCCAGCAGCGTAGGTGGGCTAGCGGGAGCAGAGACCCAGTACTTC. This codes for CASSVGGLAGAETQYF.

This clonotype was counted only a few times. The chain uses TRBV20-1 and TRBJ2-7; D remains ambiguous. The ends were cut back, 5 bases at V and 5 bases at J, with 16 bases in the middle. The germline V gene has CDR1 DFQATT and CDR2 SNEGSKA (reference sequence). There are 13 residues in the CDR3. The CDR3 sequence: CSASITPRNEQYF. As DNA, the CDR3 is TGCAGTGCTTCAATTACCCCCAGGAACGAGCAGTACTTC.

This clonotype was counted many times. The chain has TRBV30 and TRBJ2-1; possibly TRBD1 for D (6 bases). This CDR3 is 12 amino acids long. The germline V gene encodes CDR1 GTSNPN and CDR2 SVGIG (reference sequence). Trimming took 4 bases from V and 6 from J, leaving 10 bases between them. CDR3 sequence (DNA): TGTGCCTGGACCCGGACAGTCAATGAGCAGTTCTTC. It codes for CAWTRTVNEQFF.

For this clonotype: This may be a read error: a much more frequent sequence differs by one nucleotide. The V and J genes are TRBV6-6 and TRBJ1-1, with 9 bases aligning to TRBD1. Germline V gene data show CDR1 as MNHNY and CDR2 as SVGAGI (reference sequence). The CDR3 runs 14 residues. This CDR3 is CACSYGTGFTEAFF. The CDR3 nucleotides read TGTGCCTGCAGTTACGGGACAGGGTTCACTGAAGCTTTCTTT.

The sample holds a few counts of this clonotype. The J gene is TRBJ1-2, the V gene TRBV19; D gene unclear. The CDR3 consists of 14 residues. Trimming shortened V by 4 bases and J by 6 bases, and 15 bases separated the two germline ends. Germline CDR1 is LNHDA and CDR2 is SQIVND (reference sequence). The CDR3 bases are TGTGCCAGTAGTAAACTACAGCTTTCTCATGGCTACACCTTC. It codes for CASSKLQLSHGYTF.

At least ten counts were recorded for this clonotype. The chain links TRBV27 to TRBJ1-1; the D gene is possibly TRBD1 (6 bases). Germline CDR1 MNHEY, CDR2 SMNVEV (reference sequence). This CDR3 has 20 residues. V was pared by 8 bases and J by 0 bases, with 31 bases between. The CDR3 reads CASLVARRKQGFPMNTEAFF. CDR3 in DNA: TGTGCCAGCCTTGTCGCCCGCCGAAAACAGGGATTTCCCATGAACACTGAAGCTTTCTTT.

The rearrangement uses TRBV20-1 and TRBJ2-7; TRBD2 matches at 10 bases. Per the germline V gene, CDR1 is DFQATT and CDR2 is SNEGSKA (reference sequence). V lost 3 bases, J lost 6 bases, and 5 bases stayed unmatched. This CDR3 has 13 amino acids. The CDR3 loop reads CSASSSGRGEQYF. The DNA of the CDR3 is TGCAGTGCTAGCTCCAGCGGGAGGGGCGAGCAGTACTTC.

Regarding this clonotype: A read error is possible here, since a much larger clone lies one base away. CDR3 residues: CANSETAGGQETQYF. In DNA form, the CDR3 reads TGTGCCAACAGTGAAACGGCGGGAGGGCAAGAGACCCAGTACTTC. V is TRBV6-1 and J is TRBJ2-5; 9 nucleotides agree with TRBD2. This CDR3 region has 15 residues. CDR1 is MNHNS, CDR2 SASEGT, per germline.

The genes are TRBV9 and TRBJ2-1; unclear D gene. Germline lookup yields CDR1 SGDLS and CDR2 YYNGEE. The CDR3 is made up of 15 amino acids. V lost 0 bases and J 6 bases, leaving 13 bases between the germline ends. The DNA for the CDR3 is TGTGCCAGCAGCGTAGTACCGGGTCTCGCCAATGAGCAGTTCTTC. Its translation: CASSVVPGLANEQFF.

This chain joins TRBV20-1 and TRBJ2-5; 15 positions agree with TRBD2. This CDR3 comprises 13 residues. Trimming took 5 bases from V and 5 from J; bases not matched to a gene: 0. CDR1 DFQATT and CDR2 SNEGSKA come from the germline V gene (reference sequence). CDR3 sequence (DNA): TGCAGTGCTGGGACTAGCGGGAGGGAGACCCAGTACTTC. Protein: CSAGTSGRETQYF.

Only a few counts were recorded for this clonotype. V is TRBV20-1 and J is TRBJ1-2; possible D gene TRBD1, 6 bases. This CDR3 is 13 amino acids long. Per germline, CDR1 DFQATT and CDR2 SNEGSKA (reference sequence). V was pared by 3 bases and J by 4 bases, with 12 bases between. CDR3 sequence reads: CSASGTGIYGYTF. DNA of the CDR3: TGCAGTGCTAGTGGAACAGGGATCTATGGCTACACCTTC.

The genes are TRBV5-1 and TRBJ2-1, with D possibly being TRBD1 or TRBD2 (6 bases each). This CDR3 spans 15 amino acids. V lost 0 bases and J lost 6, with 13 bases in between. The germline gives CDR1 SGHRS, CDR2 YFSETQ. The CDR3, as DNA: TGCGCCAGCAGCTTGGATCCGGGGGCAAGCAATGAGCAGTTCTTC. Translating it yields CASSLDPGASNEQFF.

This clonotype was counted only a few times. The rearrangement uses TRBV7-2 and TRBJ2-7; 8 nucleotides line up with TRBD2. Germline V CDR1 and CDR2: SGHTA, FQGNSA. This CDR3 is 17 amino acids long. V trimming: 1 base; J trimming: 3 bases; junction bases outside the gene matches: 11. The DNA of the CDR3 is TGTGCCAGCAGCTTAGTTCCACGGGGGGGTAGCAGCTACGAGCAGTACTTC. Translated: CASSLVPRGGSSYEQYF. Supplemented by reference TRBV7-2 and TRBJ2-7, the full variable domain reads GAGVSQSPSNKVTEKGKDVELRCDPISGHTALYWYRQSLGQGLEFLIYFQGNSAPDKSGLPSDRFSAERTGGSVSTLTIQRTQQEDSAVYLCASSLVPRGGSSYEQYFGPGTRLTVT.

The rearrangement links TRBV7-2 to TRBJ2-5; no reliable D call. The CDR3 runs to 14 residues. Germline-derived CDR1 and CDR2 are SGHTA and FQGNSA. Between the trimmed V and J ends, which lost 0 bases and 4 bases, there was a span of 9 bases. The DNA of the CDR3 is TGTGCCAGCAGCTTAGCCCCAGCCACAGAGACCCAGTACTTC. Translating gives CASSLAPATETQYF.

There are a few counts of this clonotype. The chain has TRBV9 and TRBJ1-5, with D perhaps TRBD1 (6 bases). The length of the CDR3 is 15 residues. Trimming took 4 bases from V and 5 from J, leaving 16 bases between them. Germline V gives CDR1 SGDLS, CDR2 YYNGEE. This CDR3 is CASSLTGQGYQPQHF. The CDR3 DNA is TGTGCCAGCAGCCTTACGGGGCAGGGGTATCAGCCCCAGCATTTT.

This clonotype was observed many times. V is TRBV5-1 and J is TRBJ2-2; TRBD1 matches 8 bases. V was pared by 4 bases and J by 4 bases, with 9 bases of the junction left unmatched. Looked up from germline, CDR1 is SGHRS and CDR2 is YFSETQ. This CDR3 has 16 residues. The CDR3 region has the DNA TGCGCCAGCAGCCTAGACAGGGGCGGTGGCACCGGGGAGCTGTTTTTT. Translated: CASSLDRGGGTGELFF.

This clonotype has ten or more counts. J is TRBJ1-1 and V is TRBV10-3; a weak D match, TRBD1 (5 bases). Germline V CDR1 and CDR2: ENHRY, SYGVKD. The CDR3 loop spans 13 amino acids. V lost 0 bases, J lost 4 bases, and 6 bases lay in between. This chain's CDR3 is CAISESGGTEAFF. The CDR3 DNA is TGTGCCATCAGTGAGTCGGGGGGCACTGAAGCTTTCTTT.

V gene TRBV12-3 or TRBV12-4 combines with J gene TRBJ2-1, with a possible D match to TRBD1 (6 bases). The CDR3 extends over 14 amino acids. V was shortened by 8 bases and J by 7 bases, with 18 bases between the two germline ends. CDR3 loop: CASGLWGPRNEQFF. The CDR3 DNA sequence: TGTGCCAGCGGACTTTGGGGGCCGAGAAATGAGCAGTTCTTC.

In regard to this clonotype: One base away lies a much larger clone, so this may be a sequencing read error. It is likely a read error, because the conserved phenylalanine at the end of the CDR3 is missing. The rearrangement joins TRBV20-1 to TRBJ2-1, with TRBD2 matching 8 bases. From germline, CDR1 is DFQATT and CDR2 SNEGSKA (reference sequence). This CDR3 comprises 15 residues. V was clipped by 1 base and J by 2 bases; unmatched bases: 4. The CDR3, as DNA: TGCAGTGCTAGAGCCGCCGGGAGGGCCTACAATGAGCAGTTCTTA. Translating it yields CSARAAGRAYNEQFL.

This clonotype has only a few counts. The rearrangement joins TRBV29-1 to TRBJ2-5; possible D gene TRBD2, 5 bases. V shed 3 bases and J shed 5 bases, with 10 bases lying between them. The CDR3 is 12 residues long. Per germline, CDR1 SQVTM and CDR2 ANQGSEA. The CDR3 sequence: CSVEEVRETQYF. In DNA, the CDR3 is TGCAGCGTTGAGGAGGTCCGGGAGACCCAGTACTTC.

This clonotype was recorded at least ten times. The V gene is TRBV5-1, the J gene TRBJ2-6; D is uncertain. Trimming left V 6 bases short and J 0 bases short, with 19 bases between. Looked up from germline, CDR1 is SGHRS and CDR2 is YFSETQ. The CDR3 contains 18 residues. DNA of the CDR3: TGCGCCAGCAAGCCAAGAACAGATTCTTACTCTGGGGCCAACGTCCTGACTTTC. Translation gives CASKPRTDSYSGANVLTF.

The V and J genes are TRBV28 and TRBJ2-7; 10 bases match TRBD1. This CDR3 spans 15 amino acids. CDR1 is MDHEN, CDR2 SYDVKM, per germline. The J segment lost 2 bases and the V segment lost 3 bases, leaving 4 bases of the junction unmatched. The CDR3 bases are TGTGCCAGCAGTTTTGGGACAGGGGCGGCCTACGAGCAGTACTTC. It translates to CASSFGTGAAYEQYF.

This clonotype turned up a few times. The chain couples TRBV3-1 to TRBJ2-2; TRBD2 matches at 10 bases. This CDR3 is 15 amino acids long. The J segment lost 4 bases and the V segment lost 3 bases, leaving 2 bases of the junction unmatched. Germline V gene data show CDR1 as LGHDT and CDR2 as YNNKEL (reference sequence). CDR3 in amino acids: CASSHSGRATGELFF. In nucleotides, the CDR3 is TGTGCCAGCAGCCACAGCGGGAGGGCCACCGGGGAGCTGTTTTTT.

This clonotype came up many times. The rearrangement uses TRBV20-1 and TRBJ1-5; 8 bases agree with TRBD1. Germline V lookup: CDR1 DFQATT, CDR2 SNEGSKA (reference sequence). The CDR3 is made up of 12 amino acids. V dropped 5 bases and J dropped 4; count of bases not matched to a gene: 1. CDR3 sequence: CSAWDRNQPQHF. The CDR3 DNA reads TGCAGTGCTTGGGACAGGAATCAGCCCCAGCATTTT.

This chain connects TRBV5-1 to TRBJ2-1; TRBD2 agrees at 7 bases. Losses at the gene ends were 2 bases for V and 7 bases for J; bases not matched to a gene: 6. The CDR3 is 14 residues long. Germline-derived CDR1 and CDR2 are SGHRS and YFSETQ. CDR3 loop: CASSLRPAGNEQFF. CDR3 coding DNA: TGCGCCAGCAGCTTAAGGCCAGCGGGGAATGAGCAGTTCTTC.

This clonotype appeared many times. The chain couples TRBV5-4 to TRBJ2-1; D may be TRBD1 (5 bases). In germline, CDR1 is SGHNT, CDR2 YYREEE (reference sequence). V lost 1 base, J lost 0 bases, and 8 bases lay in between. The CDR3 is 15 amino acids. In DNA, the CDR3 is TGTGCCAGCAGCTTGACTGGGGCCTCCTACAATGAGCAGTTCTTC. Translation: CASSLTGASYNEQFF.

Ten or more counts support this clonotype. The chain has TRBV27 and TRBJ2-7; tentative D call: TRBD2 (6 bases). The CDR3 contains 15 residues. Looked up from germline, CDR1 is MNHEY and CDR2 is SMNVEV (reference sequence). Trimming took off 5 bases at V and 4 bases at J, with 18 bases between the two ends. The DNA for the CDR3 is TGTGCCAGCAGTCCGGGACTGGGGAGCGGATACGAGCAGTACTTC. It yields the protein CASSPGLGSGYEQYF.